This paragraph covers one T cell receptor (beta chain) sequence. Antigen: not known. Generated by immunoSEQ multiplex PCR, the TCRdb table keeps only in-frame clones and is missing some. Of 30,000 or so clones listed, around 77% are singletons. Germline V gene data show CDR1 as MNHGY and CDR2 as SAAAGT. Trimming took off 0 bases at V and 2 bases at J, with 17 bases between the two ends. The CDR3 is 17 residues long. This entry is derived from a study of a mutant IDH1 vaccine in newly diagnosed glioma. Study-wide background: The study started vaccination 4-6 weeks after radiotherapy alone, or with temozolomide cycles.

Time point in this sample: week 35, safety follow-up. Each dose delivered 300 ug of mutant IDH1 20-mer peptide subcutaneously with imiquimod. This material consisted of PBMCs, taken from a glioma patient whose treatment included an IDH1 peptide vaccine. This sequence originates from a woman under 40 with glioma. Some clones in this sample may be carry-over from other donors' samples. The chain uses TRBV6-8 and TRBJ2-7, with unresolved D. For the CDR3, the DNA is TGTGCCAGCAGTTACTCCTATTCCCAGTTCCTCACCTACGAGCAGTACTTC. This gives the protein CASSYSYSQFLTYEQYF.